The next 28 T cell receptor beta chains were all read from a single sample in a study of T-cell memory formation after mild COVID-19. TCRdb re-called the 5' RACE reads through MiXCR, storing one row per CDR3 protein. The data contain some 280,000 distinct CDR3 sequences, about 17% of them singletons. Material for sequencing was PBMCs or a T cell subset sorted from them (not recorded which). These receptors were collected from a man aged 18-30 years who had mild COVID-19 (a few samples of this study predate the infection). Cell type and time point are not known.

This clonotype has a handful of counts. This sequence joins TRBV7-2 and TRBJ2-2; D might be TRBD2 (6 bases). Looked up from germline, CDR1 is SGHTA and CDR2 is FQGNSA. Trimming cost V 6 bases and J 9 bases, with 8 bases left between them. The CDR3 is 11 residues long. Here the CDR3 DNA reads TGTGCCAGCAGACTAGCCCGGGAGCTGTTTTTT. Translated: CASRLARELFF.

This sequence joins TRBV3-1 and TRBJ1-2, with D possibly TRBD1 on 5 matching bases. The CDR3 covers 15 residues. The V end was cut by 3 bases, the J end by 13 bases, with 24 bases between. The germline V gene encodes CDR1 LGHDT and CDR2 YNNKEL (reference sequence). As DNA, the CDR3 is TGTGCCAGCAGCCATACCACCCAGGGCCCGGGCCTATTCACCTTC. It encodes CASSHTTQGPGLFTF.

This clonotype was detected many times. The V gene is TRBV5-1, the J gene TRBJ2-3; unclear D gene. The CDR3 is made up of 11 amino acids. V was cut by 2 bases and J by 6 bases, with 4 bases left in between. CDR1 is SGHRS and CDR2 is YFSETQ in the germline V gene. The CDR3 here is CASSLQDTQYF. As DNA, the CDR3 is TGCGCCAGCAGCTTACAGGATACGCAGTATTTT.

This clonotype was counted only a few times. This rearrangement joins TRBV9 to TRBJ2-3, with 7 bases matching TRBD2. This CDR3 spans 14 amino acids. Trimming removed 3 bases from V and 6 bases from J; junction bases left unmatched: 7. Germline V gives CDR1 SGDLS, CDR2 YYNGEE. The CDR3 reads CASSGEGSRDTQYF. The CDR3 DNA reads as TGTGCCAGCAGCGGGGAGGGGTCTAGGGATACGCAGTATTTT.

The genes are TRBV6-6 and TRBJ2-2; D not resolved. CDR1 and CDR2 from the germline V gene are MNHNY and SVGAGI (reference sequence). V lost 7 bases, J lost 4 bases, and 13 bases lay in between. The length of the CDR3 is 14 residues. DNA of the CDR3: TGTGCCAGCATGTCTCCTCGGAGCACCGGGGAGCTGTTTTTT. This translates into CASMSPRSTGELFF.

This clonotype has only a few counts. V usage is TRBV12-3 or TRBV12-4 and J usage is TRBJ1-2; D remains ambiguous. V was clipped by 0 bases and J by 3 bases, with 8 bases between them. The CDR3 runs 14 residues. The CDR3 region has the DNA TGTGCCAGCAGTTTAGCAGAGGCGTACTATGGCTACACCTTC. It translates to CASSLAEAYYGYTF.

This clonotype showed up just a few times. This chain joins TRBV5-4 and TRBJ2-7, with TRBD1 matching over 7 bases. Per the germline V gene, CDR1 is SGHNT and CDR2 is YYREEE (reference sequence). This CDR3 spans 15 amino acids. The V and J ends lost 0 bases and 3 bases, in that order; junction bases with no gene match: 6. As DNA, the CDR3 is TGTGCCAGCAGCTTGGGAGGGACAGTCTTCTACGAGCAGTACTTC. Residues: CASSLGGTVFYEQYF.

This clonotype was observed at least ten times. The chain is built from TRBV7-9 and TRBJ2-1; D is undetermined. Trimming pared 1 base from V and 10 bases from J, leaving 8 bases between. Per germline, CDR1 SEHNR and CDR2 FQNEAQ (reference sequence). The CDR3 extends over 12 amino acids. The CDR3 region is CASSLEVEEQFF. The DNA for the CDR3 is TGTGCCAGCAGCTTAGAGGTGGAGGAGCAGTTCTTC.

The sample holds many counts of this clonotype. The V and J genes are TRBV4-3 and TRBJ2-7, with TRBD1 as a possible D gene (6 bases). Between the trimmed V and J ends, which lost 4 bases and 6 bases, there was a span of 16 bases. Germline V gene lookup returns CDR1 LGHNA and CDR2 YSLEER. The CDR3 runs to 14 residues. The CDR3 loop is CASSLTGNGAEQYF. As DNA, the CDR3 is TGCGCCAGCAGCCTAACAGGGAATGGAGCCGAGCAGTACTTC.

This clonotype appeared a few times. CDR3 residues: CAISEGDAEAFF. The CDR3 nucleotides are TGTGCCATCAGTGAGGGGGATGCTGAAGCTTTCTTT. The chain combines TRBV10-3 with TRBJ1-1; D unresolved. Germline lookup yields CDR1 ENHRY and CDR2 SYGVKD. Trimming took off 2 bases at V and 6 bases at J, with 7 bases between the two ends. This CDR3 spans 12 amino acids.

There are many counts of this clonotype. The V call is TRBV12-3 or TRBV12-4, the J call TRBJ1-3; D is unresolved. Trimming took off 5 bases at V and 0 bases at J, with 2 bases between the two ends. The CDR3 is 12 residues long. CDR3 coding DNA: TGTGCCAGCAGTCTCTCTGGAAACACCATATATTTT. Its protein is CASSLSGNTIYF.

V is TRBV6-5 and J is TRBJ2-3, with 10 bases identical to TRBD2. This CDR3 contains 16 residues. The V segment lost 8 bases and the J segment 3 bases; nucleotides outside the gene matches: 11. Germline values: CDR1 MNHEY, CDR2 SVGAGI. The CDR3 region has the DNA TGTGCCAGCGGGGGGCTAGCGGGGGACCGAACAGATACGCAGTATTTT. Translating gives CASGGLAGDRTDTQYF.

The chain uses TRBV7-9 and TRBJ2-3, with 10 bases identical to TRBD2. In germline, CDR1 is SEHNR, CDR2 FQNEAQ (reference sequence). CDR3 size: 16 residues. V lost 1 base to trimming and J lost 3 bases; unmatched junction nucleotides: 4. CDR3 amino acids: CASSLGPAGGTDTQYF. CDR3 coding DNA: TGTGCCAGCAGCTTAGGCCCAGCGGGGGGGACAGATACGCAGTATTTT.

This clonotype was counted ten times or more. CDR3 loop: CASRDRASSYNSPLHF. The CDR3 bases are TGTGCCAGCAGGGACAGGGCCAGCTCCTATAATTCACCCCTCCACTTT. This chain connects TRBV2 to TRBJ1-6; 8 bases match TRBD1. CDR1 and CDR2 from the germline V gene are SNHLY and FYNNEI. J lost 0 bases, V lost 6 bases, and 4 bases had no gene match. This CDR3 is built from 16 residues. The whole variable domain, filled in from reference TRBV2 and TRBJ1-6, reads EPEVTQTPSHQVTQMGQEVILRCVPISNHLYFYWYRQILGQKVEFLVSFYNNEISEKSEIFDDQFSVERPDGSNFTLKIRSTKLEDSAMYFCASRDRASSYNSPLHFGNGTRLTVT.

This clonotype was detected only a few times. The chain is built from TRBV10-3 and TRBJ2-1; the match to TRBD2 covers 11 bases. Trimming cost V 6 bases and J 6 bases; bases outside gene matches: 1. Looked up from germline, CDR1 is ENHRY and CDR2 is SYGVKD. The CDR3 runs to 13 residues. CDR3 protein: CAIRGTSGNEQFF. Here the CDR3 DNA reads TGTGCCATCAGGGGGACTAGCGGCAATGAGCAGTTCTTC.

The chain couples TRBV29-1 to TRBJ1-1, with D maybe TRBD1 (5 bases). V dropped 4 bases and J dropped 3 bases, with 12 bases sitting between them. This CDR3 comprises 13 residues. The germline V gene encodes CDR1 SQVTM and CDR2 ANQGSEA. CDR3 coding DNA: TGCAGCGTTGGAGATTGGGGGGACACTGAAGCTTTCTTT. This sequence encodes CSVGDWGDTEAFF.

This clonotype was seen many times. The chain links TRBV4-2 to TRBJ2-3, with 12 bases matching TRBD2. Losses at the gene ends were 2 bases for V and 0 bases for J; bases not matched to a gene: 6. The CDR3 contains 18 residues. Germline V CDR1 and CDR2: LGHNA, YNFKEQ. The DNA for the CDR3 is TGTGCCAGCAGCCAACCCTCCGGGACTAGCGGGAGCACAGATACGCAGTATTTT. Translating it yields CASSQPSGTSGSTDTQYF.

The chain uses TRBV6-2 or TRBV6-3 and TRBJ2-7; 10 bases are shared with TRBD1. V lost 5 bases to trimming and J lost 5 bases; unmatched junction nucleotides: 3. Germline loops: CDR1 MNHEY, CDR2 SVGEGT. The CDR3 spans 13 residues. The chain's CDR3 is CASSPDRGDEQYV. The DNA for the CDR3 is TGTGCCAGCAGTCCGGACAGGGGGGACGAGCAGTACGTC.

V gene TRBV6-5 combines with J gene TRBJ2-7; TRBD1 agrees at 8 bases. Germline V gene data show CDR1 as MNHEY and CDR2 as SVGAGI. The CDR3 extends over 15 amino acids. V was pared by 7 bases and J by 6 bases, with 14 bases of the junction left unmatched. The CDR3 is CASIPGGQGIGEQYF. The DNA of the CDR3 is TGTGCCAGCATCCCCGGCGGACAGGGAATAGGCGAGCAGTACTTC.

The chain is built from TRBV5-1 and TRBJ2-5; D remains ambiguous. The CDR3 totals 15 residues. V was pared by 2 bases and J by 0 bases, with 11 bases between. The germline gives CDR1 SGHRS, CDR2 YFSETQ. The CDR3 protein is CASSFLGPNQETQYF. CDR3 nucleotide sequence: TGCGCCAGCAGCTTCCTAGGGCCGAACCAAGAGACCCAGTACTTC.

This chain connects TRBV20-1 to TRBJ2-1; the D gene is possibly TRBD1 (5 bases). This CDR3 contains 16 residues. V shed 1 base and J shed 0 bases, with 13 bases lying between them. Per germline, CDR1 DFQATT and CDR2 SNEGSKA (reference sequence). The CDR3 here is CSARAWGASSYNEQFF. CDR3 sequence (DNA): TGCAGTGCTAGAGCGTGGGGCGCGAGCTCCTACAATGAGCAGTTCTTC.

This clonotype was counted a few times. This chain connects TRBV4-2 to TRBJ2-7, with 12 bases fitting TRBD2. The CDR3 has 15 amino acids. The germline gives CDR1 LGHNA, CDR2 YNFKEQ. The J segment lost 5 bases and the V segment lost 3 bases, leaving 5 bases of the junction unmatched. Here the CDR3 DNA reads TGTGCCAGCAGCCAGACCGGACTAGCGGGGCACGAGCAGTACTTC. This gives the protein CASSQTGLAGHEQYF.

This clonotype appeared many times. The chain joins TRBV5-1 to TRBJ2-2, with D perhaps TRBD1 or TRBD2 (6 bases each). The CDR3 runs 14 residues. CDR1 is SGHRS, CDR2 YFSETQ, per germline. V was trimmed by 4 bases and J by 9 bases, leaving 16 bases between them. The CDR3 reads CASSPRGGNRELFF. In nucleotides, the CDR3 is TGCGCCAGCAGCCCGCGAGGGGGGAATAGGGAGCTGTTTTTT.

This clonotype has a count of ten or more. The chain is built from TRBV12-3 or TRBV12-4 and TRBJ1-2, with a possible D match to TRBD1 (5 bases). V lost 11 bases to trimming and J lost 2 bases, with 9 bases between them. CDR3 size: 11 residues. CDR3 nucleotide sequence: TGTGCCTCAGGGCAGAACTATGGCTACACCTTC. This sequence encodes CASGQNYGYTF.

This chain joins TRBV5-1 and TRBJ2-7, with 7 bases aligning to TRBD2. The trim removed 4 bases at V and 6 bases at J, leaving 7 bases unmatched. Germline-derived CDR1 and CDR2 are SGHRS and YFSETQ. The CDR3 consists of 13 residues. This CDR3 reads CASSPWTSPEQYF. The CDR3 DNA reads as TGCGCCAGCAGCCCCTGGACTAGTCCCGAGCAGTACTTC.

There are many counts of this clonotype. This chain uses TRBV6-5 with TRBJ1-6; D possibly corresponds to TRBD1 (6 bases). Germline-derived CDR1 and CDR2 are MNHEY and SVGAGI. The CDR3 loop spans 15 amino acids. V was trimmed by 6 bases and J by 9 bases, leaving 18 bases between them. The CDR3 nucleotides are TGTGCCAGCAGCCAGTACACAGGGAGATCTTCACCCCTCCACTTT. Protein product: CASSQYTGRSSPLHF.

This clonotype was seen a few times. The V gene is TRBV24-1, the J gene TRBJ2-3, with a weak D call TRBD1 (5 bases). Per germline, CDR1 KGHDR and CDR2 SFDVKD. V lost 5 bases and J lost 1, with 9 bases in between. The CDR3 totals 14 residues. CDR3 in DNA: TGTGCCACCAGTGCCAGGGCGGGCACAGATACGCAGTATTTT. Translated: CATSARAGTDTQYF.

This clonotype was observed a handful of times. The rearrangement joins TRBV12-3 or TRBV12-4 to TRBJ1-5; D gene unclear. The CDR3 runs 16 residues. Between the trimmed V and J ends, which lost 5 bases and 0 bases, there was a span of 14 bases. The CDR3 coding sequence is TGTGCCAGCAGTGTCCGGTTGGACTATAGCAATCAGCCCCAGCATTTT. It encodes CASSVRLDYSNQPQHF.